Below, 18 T cell receptor beta chains from the same sample are listed, as sequenced in a study of cytomegalovirus exposure and HLA in healthy donors. The PCR used 60 Vbeta and 13 Jbeta primers. Repertoires were generated with immunoSEQ multiplex PCR, while TCRdb's copy carries only in-frame clones and drops some. Seen here are 100,000 or so clones, approximately 16% observed once, and the top ten hold roughly 0.8%. The source material was PBMCs. Source of these receptors: a female donor in good health and CMV-seronegative.

This clone was counted a few times. CDR3 coding DNA: TGTGCCATCAGTGAGTCCCAGACTAGACCCGTGGCAGATACGCAGTATTTT. Protein product: CAISESQTRPVADTQYF. J is TRBJ2-3 and V is TRBV10-3; D might be TRBD2 (6 bases). The germline V gene has CDR1 ENHRY and CDR2 SYGVKD. Trimming cost V 0 bases and J 4 bases, with 17 bases left between them. The CDR3 loop spans 17 amino acids.

The CDR3: CASSPQGGGETQYF. As DNA, the CDR3 is TGTGCCAGCAGCCCTCAGGGGGGAGGAGAGACCCAGTACTTC. The V call is TRBV7-9, the J call TRBJ2-5, with D possibly being TRBD1 (7 bases). CDR1 is SEHNR, CDR2 FQNEAQ, per germline (reference sequence). Trimming pared 5 bases from V and 4 bases from J, leaving 14 bases between. This CDR3 region has 14 residues.

This chain uses TRBV28 with TRBJ1-5; 8 nucleotides line up with TRBD1. From germline, CDR1 is MDHEN and CDR2 SYDVKM. J gave up 3 bases and V 8 bases, and 6 bases lay outside the gene matches. This CDR3 spans 14 amino acids. The DNA of the CDR3 is TGTGCCAGCGGGCGGACAGGGTTCAATCAGCCCCAGCATTTT. Translation gives CASGRTGFNQPQHF.

This clone has only a few counts. The same CDR3 also results from other DNA sequences found in this sample. The V gene is TRBV6-5, the J gene TRBJ1-1; the match to TRBD1 covers 8 bases. V dropped 5 bases and J dropped 5; count of bases not matched to a gene: 1. Germline loops: CDR1 MNHEY, CDR2 SVGAGI. This CDR3 region has 12 residues. The CDR3 spells CASSRQGTEAFF. The DNA of the CDR3 is TGTGCCAGCAGTCGACAGGGGACTGAAGCTTTCTTT.

This clone came up a few times. The rearrangement joins TRBV4-3 to TRBJ2-3, with a tentative D call TRBD2 (7 bases). Germline CDR1 reads LGHNA; CDR2 reads YSLEER. Trimming pared 10 bases from V and 0 bases from J, leaving 11 bases between. The CDR3 sequence is 13 residues long. The CDR3 nucleotides are TGCGCCACAGGGGACTATAGCACAGATACGCAGTATTTT. Translated, it gives CATGDYSTDTQYF.

The CDR3 region has the DNA TGTGCCACCAAGACCGGGACAGGGGGTGCCGGGGAGCTGTTTTTT. This encodes CATKTGTGGAGELFF. This chain links TRBV10-3 with TRBJ2-2; 11 bases are shared with TRBD1. With 10 bases clipped from V and 6 bases from J, the junction kept 10 bases outside the gene matches. This CDR3 is 15 amino acids long. Germline CDR1 ENHRY, CDR2 SYGVKD.

The rearrangement uses TRBV7-2 and TRBJ2-7; a weak D match, TRBD2 (5 bases). V was pared by 8 bases and J by 2 bases, with 10 bases between. The CDR3 runs to 12 residues. Per the germline V gene, CDR1 is SGHTA and CDR2 is FQGNSA. The CDR3 DNA sequence: TGTGCCAGCGGAAAGACTACCTACGAGCAGTACTTC. Protein sequence: CASGKTTYEQYF.

The rearrangement joins TRBV4-2 to TRBJ2-1, with 9 bases matching TRBD2. The length of the CDR3 is 20 residues. The V segment lost 1 base and the J segment 0 bases; nucleotides outside the gene matches: 13. Germline loops: CDR1 LGHNA, CDR2 YNFKEQ. In nucleotides, the CDR3 is TGTGCCAGCAGCCAAGCATTGGTAGCGGGAGCGCCCAGCTCCTACAATGAGCAGTTCTTC. The encoded protein is CASSQALVAGAPSSYNEQFF.

This clone came up a few times. The chain combines TRBV29-1 with TRBJ2-5, with 10 nucleotides matching TRBD1. The CDR3 spans 13 residues. V dropped 6 bases and J dropped 11; count of bases not matched to a gene: 12. Germline CDR1 and CDR2: SQVTM and ANQGSEA. CDR3: CSVTGTGVTLQYF. CDR3 DNA sequence: TGCAGCGTGACCGGGACAGGGGTTACTTTACAGTACTTC. The whole variable domain, filled in from reference TRBV29-1 and TRBJ2-5, reads SAVISQKPSRDICQRGTSLTIQCQVDSQVTMMFWYRQQPGQSLTLIATANQGSEATYESGFVIDKFPISRPNLTFSTLTVSNMSPEDSSIYLCSVTGTGVTLQYFGPGTRLLVL.

This clone appeared a few times. The same CDR3 can be traced to other DNA sequences in this sample. The V and J genes are TRBV5-1 and TRBJ2-7, with 7 bases fitting TRBD2. Germline V gene lookup returns CDR1 SGHRS and CDR2 YFSETQ. The junction had 1 base not matched to a gene; V was cut back by 4 bases and J by 0 bases. The CDR3 extends over 13 amino acids. The DNA for the CDR3 is TGCGCCAGCAGCCCGGGGGGCTCCTACGAGCAGTACTTC. The encoded protein is CASSPGGSYEQYF. The full variable domain, with the rest looked up from reference TRBV5-1 and TRBJ2-7, is KAGVTQTPRYLIKTRGQQVTLSCSPISGHRSVSWYQQTPGQGLQFLFEYFSETQRNKGNFPGRFSGRQFSNSRSEMNVSTLELGDSALYLCASSPGGSYEQYFGPGTRLTVT.

The genes are TRBV11-2 and TRBJ1-1, with D uncertain. Germline V gene lookup returns CDR1 SGHAT and CDR2 FQNNGV. CDR3 length equals 14 residues. V lost 1 base and J lost 1, with 7 bases in between. The CDR3 loop reads CASSLGAGNTEAFF. The CDR3 coding sequence is TGTGCCAGCAGCTTAGGGGCGGGGAACACTGAAGCTTTCTTT.

This chain uses TRBV19 with TRBJ1-5; 9 bases are a match to TRBD1. Germline V gene lookup returns CDR1 LNHDA and CDR2 SQIVND (reference sequence). The CDR3 covers 18 residues. Losses at the gene ends were 2 bases for V and 7 bases for J; bases not matched to a gene: 15. This CDR3 is CASSIPPHRDRVAQPQHF. In DNA form, the CDR3 reads TGTGCCAGTAGTATACCCCCTCACAGGGACAGGGTGGCACAGCCCCAGCATTTT.

This clone was seen a handful of times. The rearrangement uses TRBV7-3 and TRBJ2-7; TRBD2 matches 9 bases. V dropped 3 bases and J dropped 2; count of bases not matched to a gene: 5. The germline gives CDR1 SGHTA, CDR2 FQGTGA. This CDR3 contains 15 residues. The CDR3 loop is CASSLLAGGTYEQYF. In DNA form, the CDR3 reads TGTGCCAGCAGCTTGCTGGCGGGAGGGACCTACGAGCAGTACTTC. Complete variable domain (other parts from reference TRBV7-3 and TRBJ2-7): GAGVSQTPSNKVTEKGKYVELRCDPISGHTALYWYRQSLGQGPEFLIYFQGTGAADDSGLPNDRFFAVRPEGSVSTLKIQRTERGDSAVYLCASSLLAGGTYEQYFGPGTRLTVT.

In the case of this clone: At one boundary the junction diverges from the germline segment, which might be a read error. The chain has TRBV7-7 and TRBJ1-4, with a tentative D call TRBD1 (6 bases). From germline, CDR1 is SSHAT and CDR2 FNYEAQ (reference sequence). This CDR3 spans 14 amino acids. The DNA for the CDR3 is TGTGCTAGCAGCTTACACAGGGTGGAAGAAAAACTGTTTTTT. Protein product: CASSLHRVEEKLFF.

In its sample, this clone was seen a few times. The V and J genes are TRBV6-5 and TRBJ2-5, with D unresolved. Deletions cut 3 bases from V and 3 bases from J, with 5 bases between. Germline lookup yields CDR1 MNHEY and CDR2 SVGAGI. The CDR3 covers 12 residues. The CDR3 sequence: CASSYSKETQYF. In nucleotides, the CDR3 is TGTGCCAGCAGTTATTCCAAAGAGACCCAGTACTTC.

The rearrangement joins TRBV5-1 to TRBJ2-5, with 10 nucleotides matching TRBD2. The V segment lost 0 bases and the J segment 2 bases; nucleotides outside the gene matches: 4. The CDR3 is 16 residues long. CDR1 SGHRS and CDR2 YFSETQ come from the germline V gene. The DNA of the CDR3 is TGCGCCAGCAGCTTGGCCGGGACTAGCGAACAAGAGACCCAGTACTTC. Translation: CASSLAGTSEQETQYF.

Only a few counts were recorded for this clone. This sequence joins TRBV5-1 and TRBJ1-6, with D possibly matching TRBD1 (6 bases). The CDR3 length is 17 residues. Trimming stripped 4 bases from V and 3 bases from J, with 17 bases between. CDR1 and CDR2 (germline): SGHRS, YFSETQ. The CDR3 sequence is CASSPSQGNRYNSPLHF. In nucleotides, the CDR3 is TGCGCCAGCAGCCCCTCACAGGGTAACCGCTATAATTCACCCCTCCACTTT. The complete variable domain, with remaining parts taken from reference TRBV5-1 and TRBJ1-6, reads KAGVTQTPRYLIKTRGQQVTLSCSPISGHRSVSWYQQTPGQGLQFLFEYFSETQRNKGNFPGRFSGRQFSNSRSEMNVSTLELGDSALYLCASSPSQGNRYNSPLHFGNGTRLTVT.

V and J are TRBV9 and TRBJ2-5; 13 bases map to TRBD2. The germline CDR1 and CDR2 sequences are SGDLS and YYNGEE. CDR3 size: 16 residues. The ends lost 3 bases at V and 2 bases at J; junction bases unmatched: 4. CDR3 sequence: CASSAGLAGVQETQYF. The CDR3 DNA reads TGTGCCAGCAGCGCCGGACTAGCGGGGGTACAAGAGACCCAGTACTTC. Filled out from reference TRBV9 and TRBJ2-5, the complete variable domain reads DSGVTQTPKHLITATGQRVTLRCSPRSGDLSVYWYQQSLDQGLQFLIQYYNGEERAKGNILERFSAQQFPDLHSELNLSSLELGDSALYFCASSAGLAGVQETQYFGPGTRLLVL.